The rows below give T cell receptor beta chains drawn from one sample of a study of T-cell reconstitution after alpha-beta-depleted transplantation in children. TCRdb used MiXCR to reprocess the PCR reads, holding one entry per CDR3 protein. The top ten clones hold 4% of a sample with about 610,000 distinct CDR3 sequences, about 10% of them seen once. This sample comprised PBMCs from the stem cell graft donor, obtained from the stem cell graft. The receptors were sampled from a human donor who donated a stem cell graft to a child with acute myeloid leukemia. Both conserved end residues are part of each CDR3. The order of the fields is CDR3 protein, clone size, D gene, V gene. D genes are given only for firm matches. Part of the rows lack a size; the others show once, few, many or a class for expanded clones.

CSVEKDTDTQYF | many | NA | TRBV29-1
CASSLRRYSPLHF | NA | NA | TRBV12-3/TRBV12-4
CASSRTMGEQFF | few | NA | TRBV28
CAISGIDRGTEAFF | many | TRBD1 | TRBV10-3
CASSLISQGSSGNTIYF | few | NA | TRBV7-2
CASTYGRHLGETQYF | few | TRBD2 | TRBV12-3/TRBV12-4
CASRPAGVDIQYF | NA | TRBD2 | TRBV12-3/TRBV12-4
CASSVDNGDEKLFF | few | NA | TRBV9
CASSSRRQSENSGHGEQYF | NA | TRBD2 | TRBV6-2/TRBV6-3
CASTQRFFMGEQYF | few | NA | TRBV12-3/TRBV12-4
CATSDPRAGGYEQYF | NA | NA | TRBV24-1
CASSDRTSGRGSGELFF | NA | TRBD2 | TRBV6-1
CASGTSGRRGGELFF | NA | TRBD2 | TRBV9
CASSQETEGGEQYF | many | NA | TRBV4-3
CSALGINEKLFF | few | NA | TRBV29-1
CASRPTGGTGNQPQHF | few | TRBD1 | TRBV28
CSASSVPYNEQFF | many | NA | TRBV20-1
CASSLFAGDQETQYF | NA | NA | TRBV5-1
CASRYSGLQRVDDKFF | many | NA | TRBV6-2/TRBV6-3
CASSYNGGSSYNEQFF | few | NA | TRBV6-5
CASSLDREKLFF | many | NA | TRBV7-2
CSVDTGLAGPEQYF | NA | TRBD2 | TRBV29-1
CASSSDRLTYNEQFF | NA | TRBD1 | TRBV7-9
CASSPTVRGGSAKNIQYF | many | NA | TRBV28
CASWKGTEGNSPLHF | few | NA | TRBV2
CASGGELRLAGGPGDEQFF | NA | TRBD2 | TRBV2
CASSRDIASYEQYF | many | NA | TRBV5-1
CASSYSGPGGSTDTQYF | many | TRBD2 | TRBV6-2/TRBV6-3
CASSYSNLAGEYNEQFF | NA | TRBD2 | TRBV6-2/TRBV6-3
CASSALRGGYNSPLHF | many | NA | TRBV5-4
CASSLVVLAGPSSGEQYF | few | TRBD2 | TRBV11-3
CSVGQGTDTQYF | many | NA | TRBV29-1
CAIRVIGTDYGYTF | few | NA | TRBV10-3
CSASSPGSYNEQFF | NA | NA | TRBV20-1
CASSLVAYNEQFF | many | NA | TRBV7-9
CASSQSAGGAGELFF | NA | TRBD2 | TRBV4-3
CASSLGASDYTGELFF | many | NA | TRBV5-5
CASSPVLSYNEQFF | NA | NA | TRBV3-1
CASSLFGGGTDTQYF | few | TRBD2 | TRBV7-2
CASTLNGAGRLSSYEQYF | NA | NA | TRBV11-2
CASDTSGTDTQYF | many | TRBD2 | TRBV30
CASSSNRDEQFF | few | NA | TRBV7-3
CAWSTFTGYNEQFF | few | NA | TRBV30
CASSQGGQGYEQYF | many | TRBD1 | TRBV3-1
CAIRSDRDAKETQYF | few | TRBD1 | TRBV10-3
CASARGGDKETQYF | few | NA | TRBV7-3
CASSLILGRGETQYF | many | TRBD2 | TRBV28
CSARDGWYQETQYF | many | NA | TRBV20-1
CASSLEASGLALDEQFF | NA | TRBD2 | TRBV5-5
CASSQGGALATQYF | NA | NA | TRBV4-1
CASRPTGVGIQYF | few | TRBD1 | TRBV28
CATNGGARTDTQYF | many | NA | TRBV12-3/TRBV12-4
CASSQNTRVWSPLHF | few | NA | TRBV3-1
CASSNRDNYGYTF | few | NA | TRBV19
CASSIYGQGSYEQYF | NA | NA | TRBV28
CASSLEQLTNEQFF | few | NA | TRBV7-2
CSAQPGTSGAGGYEQYF | NA | TRBD2 | TRBV20-1
CSARGGPLTYGYTF | NA | NA | TRBV20-1
CASSVGPSKEGYTF | NA | NA | TRBV9